The entry below describes one T cell receptor (beta chain). This sample was taken from a study of blood T cell repertoires in COVID-19. In the original workflow: Amplification with reference gene primers provided the estimates of nucleated cell counts. Profiled with immunoSEQ multiplex PCR; TCRdb holds only in-frame clones, not every one. V, J and clone size are taken as reported in that table, and D and trimming were inferred from the DNA itself. The sample lists under 200,000 clones, approximately 90% seen once, with approximately 6.6% in the top ten. Adults between about 18 and 89 years of age took part from fewer than 30 US areas. Recovered status in Cohort 3 required two negative PCRs, clearance, or symptom resolution. The CDR3 consists of 15 residues. Trimming cost V 4 bases and J 0 bases, with 7 bases left between them. CDR1 and CDR2 from the germline V gene are MNHEY and SMNVEV (reference sequence).

V usage is TRBV27 and J usage is TRBJ2-6; D unclear. The TCR comes from a woman between 50 and 59 years old who had recovered from COVID-19. The sample consisted of PBMCs or T cells enriched from blood (not recorded which). The CDR3 here is CASSSSPSGANVLTF. CDR3 nucleotides: TGTGCCAGCAGTTCCTCCCCCTCTGGGGCCAACGTCCTGACTTTC.